This note documents a single T cell receptor (beta chain) sequence. Reverse transcription of extracted RNA yielded cDNA, which provided the sequencing template. The method was immunoSEQ multiplex PCR; TCRdb's version includes in-frame clones alone and lacks a portion of them. There are over 100,000 clones in the sample; around 53% occur only once, and roughly 0.5% lies in the top ten. The data belong to a study of CD8+ T cells in alopecia areata. V lost 3 bases, J lost 5 bases, and 17 bases lay in between. The CDR3 extends over 16 amino acids. CDR1 LGHNA and CDR2 YNFKEQ come from the germline V gene. The sample's treatment: oral pan-JAK inhibitor, 5-10 mg twice daily.

The TCR comes from a human donor with alopecia areata. The chain uses TRBV4-2 and TRBJ1-5; maybe TRBD1 (5 bases). Here the sequenced sample was CD4+ T cells sorted from blood, taken at week 4, from a patient treated with tofacitinib. The CDR3 loop is CASSHGGRGDDQPQHF. CDR3 nucleotides: TGTGCCAGCAGCCACGGGGGGAGGGGAGACGATCAGCCCCAGCATTTT.